The T cell receptor (beta chain) described here comes from a study of T cell responses to AZD1222 COVID-19 vaccine. Study-wide background: Both about-4-week and about-12-week second-dose recipients were combined.

Sequenced by immunoSEQ multiplex PCR; TCRdb stores in-frame clones only, minus some. The sample has around 140,000 clones; approximately 93% are singletons. This clone is a singleton in its sample. Its antigen remains unidentified. Study-level points and caveats: Regions 160-218 and 743-854 dominated among vaccine-associated CD4 TCRs spanning spike. Donors were mostly white British, more females; clonal diversity possibly underestimated. The peak T cell response came first, and repertoires were sampled only after it.

V dropped 3 bases and J dropped 0; count of bases not matched to a gene: 3. The germline V gene has CDR1 SGDLS and CDR2 YYNGEE. The CDR3 consists of 14 residues. This chain links TRBV9 with TRBJ2-7; 7 bases fit TRBD1. Sample: peripheral blood, taken on day 0 of AZD1222 vaccination. The TCR originated in an adult in good health. The CDR3 protein is CASSGRDSSYEQYF. For the CDR3, the DNA is TGTGCCAGCAGCGGCCGGGACAGCTCCTACGAGCAGTACTTC.